A selection of T cell receptor beta chains follows, all from one sample in a study of PD-L1 blockade in urothelial cancer. Only in-frame clones appear in the TCRdb table, and some are missing; sequencing was by immunoSEQ multiplex PCR. The sample gives over 65,000 clones, roughly 84% of which show up once; 4.5% to 5.5% is in the top ten. This specimen consisted of PBMCs, obtained around atezolizumab (anti-PD-L1) treatment. The receptor source for this set is a man between 65 and 85 years old with urothelial cancer. The CDR3 runs from the conserved cysteine through the conserved F or W. A D gene is named only where the DNA matches it firmly. Some rows have no size entry. The others give once, few or many, or a class for an expanded clone.

TRBV27	TRBD2	few	TRBJ2-4	TGTGCCAGCAGTTTAACTAGCGGGATGGCCAAAAACATTCAGTACTTC	CASSLTSGMAKNIQYF
TRBV29-1	-	few	TRBJ1-1	TGCAGCGCCGGTCTGGCAGGGGTGAACACTGAAGCTTTCTTT	CSAGLAGVNTEAFF
TRBV18	-	-	TRBJ2-1	TGTGCCAGCTCACCACCCGGGGTAGGTTACAATGAGCAGTTCTTC	CASSPPGVGYNEQFF
TRBV5-1	TRBD2	-	TRBJ2-1	TGCGCCAGCAGCTTATACCGTCTTAGCGGGAGGTCCGGGGAAGAGCAGTTCTTC	CASSLYRLSGRSGEEQFF
TRBV27	TRBD2	-	TRBJ2-6	TGTGCCAGCAGCCTGGCCGGGGGGGCCTCTGGGGCCAACGTCCTGACTTTC	CASSLAGGASGANVLTF
TRBV15	TRBD2	-	TRBJ2-7	TGTGCCACCAGCAGAGTGGGCGGGAGGGCCTACGAGCAGTACTTC	CATSRVGGRAYEQYF
TRBV5-1	TRBD1	many	TRBJ2-7	TGCGCCAGCAGCTACCGGACAGGGGACTACGAGCAGTACTTC	CASSYRTGDYEQYF
TRBV5-6	-	-	TRBJ2-1	TGTGCCAGCAGCTTCTTGAATGAGCAGTTCTTC	CASSFLNEQFF
TRBV6-5	-	-	TRBJ2-1	TGTGCCAGCAGTCCATCGGGCAGGGTTAGGAATGAGCAGTTCTTC	CASSPSGRVRNEQFF
TRBV30	TRBD2	-	TRBJ2-7	TGTGCCTGGACGGTTATAGCGGGTGCCGAGCAGTACTTC	CAWTVIAGAEQYF
TRBV6-1	TRBD1	few	TRBJ2-2	TGTGCCAGCAGTGCGGTGAGGGGGCGCACCGGGGAGCTGTTTTTT	CASSAVRGRTGELFF
TRBV28	TRBD1	-	TRBJ2-7	TGTGCCAGCAGGACCAGATCCGGGACAGGGATGCCCTACGAGCAGTACTTC	CASRTRSGTGMPYEQYF
TRBV6-4	-	once	TRBJ1-1	TGTGCCAGCAGGGCACAGGGCGCGAACACTGAAGCTTTCTTT	CASRAQGANTEAFF
TRBV7-8	-	-	TRBJ2-5	TGTGCCAGCAGCTTAGCCGGCAGGACGGGGGAGACCCAGTACTTC	CASSLAGRTGETQYF
TRBV25-1	TRBD1	-	TRBJ2-7	TGTGCCAGCATCGGACAGGGCTACGAGCAGTACTTC	CASIGQGYEQYF
TRBV19	-	-	TRBJ2-2	TGTGCCAGTAGTGTACCTAGAGGGAGCGTACTAAGCGGGGAGCTGTTTTTT	CASSVPRGSVLSGELFF
TRBV6-5	-	-	TRBJ2-7	TGTGCCAGCAGTTACTCAGGGGCCTCCTACGAGCAGTACTTC	CASSYSGASYEQYF
TRBV7-6	-	-	TRBJ1-1	TGTGCCAGCAGCTCTAGACCGGGGAACACTGAAGCTTTCTTT	CASSSRPGNTEAFF
TRBV18	TRBD1	-	TRBJ2-5	TGTGCCAGCTCACCATCCGGACAGGGGGCAGAGACCCAGTACTTC	CASSPSGQGAETQYF
TRBV5-6	TRBD1	once	TRBJ2-6	TGTGCCAGCAGCTTACGGGGACAGGGGTACTCTGGGGCCAACGTCCTGACTTTC	CASSLRGQGYSGANVLTF
TRBV15	TRBD2	-	TRBJ2-1	TGTGCCACCAGCGGAAGGACTAGTAATGAGCAGTTCTTC	CATSGRTSNEQFF
TRBV27	TRBD2	-	TRBJ2-1	TGTGCCAGCAGTTTATTGAGCCCCCTGACTAGCGGGAGGGGAAATGAGCAGTTCTTC	CASSLLSPLTSGRGNEQFF
TRBV5-1	-	few	TRBJ1-4	TGCGCCAGCAGGACCGGGACCTCGGGGGAATATGAAAAACTGTTTTTT	CASRTGTSGEYEKLFF
TRBV6-6	-	-	TRBJ2-7	TGTGCCAGCAGTTATGGCCAGGGTGCGACCTACGAGCAGTACTTC	CASSYGQGATYEQYF
TRBV19	-	-	TRBJ2-3	TGTGCCAGTAGGGTCGCTGGGACTTATGCGGCAGATACGCAGTATTTT	CASRVAGTYAADTQYF
TRBV5-1	-	-	TRBJ2-1	TGCGCCAGCAGCTTGGAGTTCCGGGATGAGCAGTTCTTC	CASSLEFRDEQFF
TRBV5-1	-	-	TRBJ2-2	TGCGCCAGCAGCTCTAGGGGGGGGAAAGACACCGGGGAGCTGTTTTTT	CASSSRGGKDTGELFF
TRBV15	-	-	TRBJ2-2	TGTGCCACCAGCAGAGGGCACAGTGCGAACACCGGGGAGCTGTTTTTT	CATSRGHSANTGELFF
TRBV10-3	TRBD2	-	TRBJ2-1	TGTGCCATCAGTGATAGGGCGCTAGCGGGAGGAGTATCCTACAATGAGCAGTTCTTC	CAISDRALAGGVSYNEQFF
TRBV6-1	TRBD1	-	TRBJ2-5	TGTGCCAGCGGCGGGACAGGGGGGTGGGAGACCCAGTACTTC	CASGGTGGWETQYF
TRBV5-6	-	once	TRBJ2-3	TGTGCCAGCAGCTGGGGGCGTTGGGGAGATACGCAGTATTTT	CASSWGRWGDTQYF
TRBV7-2	TRBD2	-	TRBJ2-3	TGTGCCAGCAGCTTAGTGGCGGGAGGAATGACAGATACGCAGTATTTT	CASSLVAGGMTDTQYF
TRBV5-5	-	few	TRBJ1-2	TGTGCCAGCAGCTTGGCGGGGACTAACTATGGCTACACCTTC	CASSLAGTNYGYTF
TRBV10-2	TRBD2	few	TRBJ2-7	TGCGCCAGCACCCTTCTTGCGGGAGGTCCCTACGAGCAGTACTTC	CASTLLAGGPYEQYF
TRBV14	TRBD2	-	TRBJ2-5	TGTGCCGGGACGGGGGGAGAGACCCAGTACTTC	CAGTGGETQYF
TRBV10-2	TRBD1	-	TRBJ2-2	TGCGCCAGCAACCCGGGACAGGGGATCGGGGAGCTGTTTTTT	CASNPGQGIGELFF
TRBV7-9	-	-	TRBJ1-2	TGTGCCAGCAGCTTGGATTCGCGAGGTGGCTACACCTTC	CASSLDSRGGYTF
TRBV18	TRBD1	-	TRBJ1-2	TGTGCCAGCTCACCGGAACAGGGGGCGCTTGACTACACCTTC	CASSPEQGALDYTF
TRBV19	TRBD2	-	TRBJ2-7	TGTGCCAGTAGTATAGGAGGCGGGAGGTCCTCTTTTTCCTACGAGCAGTACTTC	CASSIGGGRSSFSYEQYF
TRBV5-1	TRBD1	-	TRBJ2-3	TGCGCCAGCAGCTTACCGGGACAGAGTATATTCACAGATACGCAGTATTTT	CASSLPGQSIFTDTQYF
TRBV27	-	-	TRBJ2-4	TGTGCCAGCAGTTTTACCCTGTCTCTGTCGCGGGGAAACATTCAGTACTTC	CASSFTLSLSRGNIQYF
TRBV27	-	-	TRBJ1-5	TGTGCCAGCAGTTTGAGGGAGGATCAGCCCCAGCATTTT	CASSLREDQPQHF
TRBV7-9	-	-	TRBJ2-6	TGTGCCAGCAGCTTTCTGACGGGAGGGGCCAACGTCCTGACTTTC	CASSFLTGGANVLTF
TRBV29-1	-	-	TRBJ2-5	TGCAGCGTTGGGGACTCGGGGTCGACCCAGTACTTC	CSVGDSGSTQYF
TRBV29-1	TRBD1	-	TRBJ1-4	TGCAGCGTTCAGGGGGCTTCGGAAAAACTGTTTTTT	CSVQGASEKLFF
TRBV21-1	-	-	TRBJ2-1	TGTGCCAGCAGCACGCCCGGGACTAGTAGGAATGAGCAGTTCTTC	CASSTPGTSRNEQFF
TRBV4-1	TRBD2	-	TRBJ2-2	TGCGCCAGCAGCCAAGAGATATCCGGGAGGACCGGGGAGCTGTTTTTT	CASSQEISGRTGELFF
TRBV28	TRBD2	-	TRBJ2-7	TGTGCCAGCACAGGGACTAGCCGCTCGAGATCGTACTTC	CASTGTSRSRSYF
TRBV5-4	TRBD2	-	TRBJ2-1	TGTGCCAGCAGCTTAGGCGGGAGACGTAATGAGCAGTTCTTC	CASSLGGRRNEQFF
TRBV6-6	-	-	TRBJ2-2	TGTGCCAGCAGGAGCCCGACAGGGGAGCTGTTTTTT	CASRSPTGELFF